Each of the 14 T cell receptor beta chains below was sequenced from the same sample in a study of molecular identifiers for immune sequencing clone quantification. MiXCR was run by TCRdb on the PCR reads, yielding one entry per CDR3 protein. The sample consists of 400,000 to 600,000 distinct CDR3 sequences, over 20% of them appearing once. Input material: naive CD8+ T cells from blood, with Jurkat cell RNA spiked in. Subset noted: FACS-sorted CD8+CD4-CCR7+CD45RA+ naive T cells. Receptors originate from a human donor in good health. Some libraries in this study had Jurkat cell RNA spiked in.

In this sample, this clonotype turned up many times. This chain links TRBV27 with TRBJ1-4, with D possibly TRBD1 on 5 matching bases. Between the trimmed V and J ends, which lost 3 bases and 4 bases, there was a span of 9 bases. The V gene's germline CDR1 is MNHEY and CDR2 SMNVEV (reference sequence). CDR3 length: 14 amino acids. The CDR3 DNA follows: TGTGCCAGCAGTTTTCGAGGGGTTAATGAAAAACTGTTTTTT. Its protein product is CASSFRGVNEKLFF.

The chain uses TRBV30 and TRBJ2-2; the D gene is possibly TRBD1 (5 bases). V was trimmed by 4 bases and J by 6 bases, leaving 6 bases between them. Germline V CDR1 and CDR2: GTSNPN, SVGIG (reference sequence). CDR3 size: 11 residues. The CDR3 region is CAWIRAGELFF. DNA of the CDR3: TGTGCCTGGATCAGGGCCGGGGAGCTGTTTTTT.

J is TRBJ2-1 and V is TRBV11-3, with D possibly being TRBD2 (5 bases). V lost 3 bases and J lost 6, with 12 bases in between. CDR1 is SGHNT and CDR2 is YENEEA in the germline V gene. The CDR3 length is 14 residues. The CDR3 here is CASSFGGRRNEQFF. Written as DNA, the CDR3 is TGTGCCAGCAGCTTTGGAGGACGGCGCAATGAGCAGTTCTTC.

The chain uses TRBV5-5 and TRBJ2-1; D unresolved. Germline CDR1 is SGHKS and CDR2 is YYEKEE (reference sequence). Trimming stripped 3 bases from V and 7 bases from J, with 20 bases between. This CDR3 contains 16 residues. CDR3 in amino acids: CASSSHPAPLENEQFF. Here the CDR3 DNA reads TGTGCCAGCAGCTCCCATCCGGCTCCCCTTGAGAATGAGCAGTTCTTC.

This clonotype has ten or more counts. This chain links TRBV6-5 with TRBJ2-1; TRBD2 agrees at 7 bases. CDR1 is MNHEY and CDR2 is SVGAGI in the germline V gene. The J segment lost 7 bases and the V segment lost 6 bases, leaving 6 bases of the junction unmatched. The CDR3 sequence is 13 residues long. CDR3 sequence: CASSYVSGNEQFF. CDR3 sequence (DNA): TGTGCCAGCAGCTACGTTAGCGGGAATGAGCAGTTCTTC.

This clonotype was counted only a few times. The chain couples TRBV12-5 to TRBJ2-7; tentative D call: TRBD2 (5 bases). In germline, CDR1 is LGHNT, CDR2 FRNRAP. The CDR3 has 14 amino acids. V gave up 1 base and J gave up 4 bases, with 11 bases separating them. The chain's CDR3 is CASGLALASYEQYF. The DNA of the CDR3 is TGTGCTAGTGGTTTGGCCCTAGCATCTTACGAGCAGTACTTC.

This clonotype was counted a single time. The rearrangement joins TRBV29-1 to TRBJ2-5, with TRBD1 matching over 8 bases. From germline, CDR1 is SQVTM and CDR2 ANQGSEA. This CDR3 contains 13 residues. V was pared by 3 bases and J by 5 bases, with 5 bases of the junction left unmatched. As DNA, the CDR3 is TGCAGCGTTGATTTGGACAGGGACGAGACCCAGTACTTC. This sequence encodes CSVDLDRDETQYF.

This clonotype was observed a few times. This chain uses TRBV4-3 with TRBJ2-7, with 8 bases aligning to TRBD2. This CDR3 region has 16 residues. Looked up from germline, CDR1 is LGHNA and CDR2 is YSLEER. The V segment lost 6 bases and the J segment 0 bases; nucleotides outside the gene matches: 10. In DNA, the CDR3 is TGCGCCAGCAGTTCGGCAGCGGGGGTAGTCTCCTACGAGCAGTACTTC. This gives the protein CASSSAAGVVSYEQYF.

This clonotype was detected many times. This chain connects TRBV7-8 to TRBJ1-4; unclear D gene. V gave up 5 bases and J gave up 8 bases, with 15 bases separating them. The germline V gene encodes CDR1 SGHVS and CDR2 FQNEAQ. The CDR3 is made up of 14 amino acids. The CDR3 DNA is TGTGCCAGCAGCCAACGGACGGGAAGGGAAAAACTGTTTTTT. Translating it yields CASSQRTGREKLFF.

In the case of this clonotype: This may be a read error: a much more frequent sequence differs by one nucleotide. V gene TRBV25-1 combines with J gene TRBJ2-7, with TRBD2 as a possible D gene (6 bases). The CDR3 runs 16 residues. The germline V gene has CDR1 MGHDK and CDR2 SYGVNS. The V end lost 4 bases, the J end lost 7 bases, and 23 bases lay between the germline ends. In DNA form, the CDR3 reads TGTGCCAGCAGTGGATACGAGGCTAGCGTGTCGAAAGAGCAGTACTTC. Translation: CASSGYEASVSKEQYF.

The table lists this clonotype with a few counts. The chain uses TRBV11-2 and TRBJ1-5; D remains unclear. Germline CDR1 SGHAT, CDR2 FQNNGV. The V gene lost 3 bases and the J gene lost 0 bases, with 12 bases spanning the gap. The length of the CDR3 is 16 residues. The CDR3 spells CASSFGSGYSNQPQHF. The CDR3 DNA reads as TGTGCCAGCAGCTTTGGGTCGGGCTATAGCAATCAGCCCCAGCATTTT.

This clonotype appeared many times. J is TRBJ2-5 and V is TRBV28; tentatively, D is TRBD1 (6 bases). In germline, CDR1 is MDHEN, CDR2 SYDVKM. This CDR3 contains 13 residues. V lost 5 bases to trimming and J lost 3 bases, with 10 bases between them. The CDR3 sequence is CASSLNREETQYF. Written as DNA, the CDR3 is TGTGCCAGCAGTCTAAACAGGGAAGAGACCCAGTACTTC.

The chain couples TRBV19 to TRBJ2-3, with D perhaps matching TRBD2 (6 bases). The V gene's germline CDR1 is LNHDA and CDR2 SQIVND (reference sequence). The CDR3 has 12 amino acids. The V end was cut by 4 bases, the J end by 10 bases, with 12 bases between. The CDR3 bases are TGTGCCAGTAGTACCCCGGGGGTTGCGCAGTATTTT. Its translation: CASSTPGVAQYF.

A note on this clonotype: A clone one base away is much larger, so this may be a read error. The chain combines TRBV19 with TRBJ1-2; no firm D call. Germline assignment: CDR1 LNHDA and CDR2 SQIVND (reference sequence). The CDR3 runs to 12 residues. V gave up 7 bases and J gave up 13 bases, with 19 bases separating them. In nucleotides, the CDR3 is TGTGCCAGTAATATCCCGGACCTCCGAGCCACCTTC. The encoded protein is CASNIPDLRATF.